This T cell receptor beta chain was profiled in a study of blood T cell repertoires in COVID-19. Study in general: Sources were T cells, B-cell-depleted T cells, or PBMCs; the material itself was cDNA or gDNA.

Using immunoSEQ multiplex PCR, the repertoire was profiled, and TCRdb retains in-frame clones only, with some absent. The data contain tens of thousands of clones, roughly three quarters of them singletons. This CDR3 is built from 14 residues. Specimen: peripheral blood. The sequence came from a human donor in a cohort sampled during active COVID-19. The chain carries TRBV21-1 and TRBJ1-1; the table names TRBD1, a call not compared with the DNA. TRBV21-1 is described as a pseudogene. The CDR3 sequence: CASSDKGQGLGAFF. In nucleotides, the CDR3 is TGTGCCAGCAGCGATAAGGGACAGGGATTAGGGGCTTTCTTT.